Included here is one T cell receptor (beta chain) sequence, with context. Assay used: immunoSEQ multiplex PCR; TCRdb lists only in-frame clones, some missing. This sample yields 2.5 million or so clones, of which over 85% are seen a single time; around 0.14% belongs to the top ten. Looked up from germline, CDR1 is LNHDA and CDR2 is SQIVND (reference sequence). The length of the CDR3 is 16 residues. After removal of 4 bases from V and 0 bases from J, the junction contained 7 bases not matched to a gene. This sample was included in a study of shared clonotypes between healthy human individuals. The receptor's source is a man aged 18 to 30 in good health. This chain uses TRBV19 with TRBJ2-7; 9 nucleotides align to TRBD1. Sequencing was performed on naive CD4+ T cells sorted from blood. Subset: CD45RA+ positively selected. CDR3 amino acids: CASSSTPGQGSYEQYF. The CDR3 region has the DNA TGTGCCAGTAGTAGCACACCGGGACAGGGCTCCTACGAGCAGTACTTC.